Described below is a single TCR beta chain sequence and its context. Its cognate antigen has yet to be identified. At one end, the junction sequence differs from germline, possibly due to a read error. Using the deep immunoSEQ assay, multiplex PCR amplified TCR CDR3 regions from genomic DNA. Extracted genomic DNA from each cell subset was distributed evenly across all wells of several immunoSEQ 96-well plates, and each plate was treated as a replicate. For sorted subsets, 200 to 250 ng of genomic DNA, equivalent to roughly 30,000 T cell genomes, went into each replicate PCR. The purified libraries were quantified using a Qubit 3.0 fluorometer, sized with a Bioanalyzer 2100, and then quantified again using the KAPA Library Quantification kit. Every immunoSEQ 96-well plate was sequenced on a separate single-read 150-cycle Illumina NextSeq 550 flow cell. On the study's bioinformatics: Because only junctional sequences without quality scores were contained in the immunoSEQ output, filtering matching that applied to full-length reads could not be performed. To assign V/J genes and CDR3, sequences were annotated against IMGT germline references using PyIR, a Python wrapper for IgBLAST v1.9. Reads were removed for weak V/J assignments (E-value above 1e-6), missing CDR3, stop codons, out-of-frame junctions, or ambiguous translated residues. V3J clonotypes were defined by identical inferred V gene, J gene, and CDR3 amino acid sequence. Percentage overlap between repertoires was calculated by dividing the number of shared unique clonotypes by the size of the smaller repertoire. Richness of each repertoire was evaluated using RTK rarefaction, the Chao1 estimator, and Recon v2.1 estimates of unobserved clonotypes. Generation probabilities were computed with OLGA for all TCRbeta clonotypes obtained by the gDNA method from several donors. Here the immuneACCESS table is served through TCRdb, limited to in-frame sequences with V and J called. Missing clones are a known gap in these copies; in checked studies unresolved V genes cover under half, and the rest lacks a known reason. The V and J calls and the clone size are those of that table, but D and trimming were determined from the DNA. This sample holds 2.3 million or so clones; about 92% were observed only once. The top ten clones comprise approximately 0.4% of the sample.

The CDR3 holds 12 amino acids from the cysteine to the phenylalanine. The kept DNA is CDR3 alone, 36 bases in frame from the first base. As encoded in the germline V gene, CDR1 is MDHEN while CDR2 is SYDVKM. These data are taken from a study of shared clonotypes between healthy human individuals (dated by TCRdb to 2020 to 2022). With respect to the entire study: A few men and a couple of women, aged 18 to 49 years, made up the cohort. Per donor, three plates each were used for CD4 naive and CD4 memory, two for CD8 naive, and one for CD8 memory. The study deeply sequenced blood TCR repertoires of five healthy adults to estimate repertoire size and the extent of clonotype sharing between individuals. To increase sequencing depth and limit assay-specific biases, TCR repertoire library preparation and sequencing were carried out by different laboratories using diverse techniques. Between about 0.94 and 10 billion PBMCs per donor were obtained by leukapheresis.

The donors were healthy, HIV-negative adults with no recently reported acute infections or vaccinations. Every donor was a Caucasian adult residing in Nashville, Tennessee, USA. CD4+ T cells were enriched by magnetic negative selection; naive cells were then positively selected on CD45RA, and the negative fraction formed the memory subset. Blood was obtained by leukapheresis, after which PBMCs were separated by Ficoll-Histopaque density gradient centrifugation and cryopreserved in liquid nitrogen vapor phase. Purity and quantity of every magnetically sorted T cell population were checked by analytical flow cytometry. From each sorted fraction, genomic DNA was isolated and quantified by UV absorbance on a Nanodrop 2000c. The full study reports these points: Compared with non-shared clonotypes, clonotypes shared by all four sorted-subset donors had higher generation probabilities. Estimated clonotype richness was generally larger for naive than for memory subsets. Sampling was limited to blood, and TCR repertoires in tissue likely differ from TCR repertoires in blood. Pairwise subsampling led to the expectation that sequencing depth would affect the degree of clonotype sharing among donors. Across a handful of donors, 5% to 6% of naive CD4, approximately 3.6% of naive CD8, around 2.5% of memory CD4, and approximately 0.4% of memory CD8 clonotypes were shared. Rarefaction of sorted-subset datasets indicated incomplete sequencing despite the large sequencing depth. The genetic and exposure-history diversity represented was limited by the small number of donors.

The chain uses TRBV28 and TRBJ2-3; 10 nucleotides in the junction match TRBD2. The receptor comes from a man younger than 35 in good health. Some clones in this sample may be carry-over from other donors' samples. The sample comprised naive CD4+ T cells from PBMCs. The sample's cell subset or site label, in plain terms: CD45RA+ positively selected. For the CDR3, the sequence is CASSPLAGARNF. The nucleotide sequence is given as TGTGCCAGCAGTCCTCTAGCGGGGGCCAGGAATTTT.